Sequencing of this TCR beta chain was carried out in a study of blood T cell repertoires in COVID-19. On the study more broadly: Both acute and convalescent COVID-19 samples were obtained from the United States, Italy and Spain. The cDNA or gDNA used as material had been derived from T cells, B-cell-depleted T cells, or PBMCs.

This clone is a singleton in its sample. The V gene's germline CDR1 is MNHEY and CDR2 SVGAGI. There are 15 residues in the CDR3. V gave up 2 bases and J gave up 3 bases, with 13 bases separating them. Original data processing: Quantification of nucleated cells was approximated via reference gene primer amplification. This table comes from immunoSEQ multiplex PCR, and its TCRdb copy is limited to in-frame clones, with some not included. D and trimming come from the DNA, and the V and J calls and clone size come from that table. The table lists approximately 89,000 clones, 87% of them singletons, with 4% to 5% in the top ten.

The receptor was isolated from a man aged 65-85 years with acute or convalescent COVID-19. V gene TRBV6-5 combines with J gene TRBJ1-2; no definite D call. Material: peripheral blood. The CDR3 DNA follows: TGTGCCAGCAGTTACGGGCAGTCTTTGTACTATGGCTACACCTTC. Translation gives CASSYGQSLYYGYTF.